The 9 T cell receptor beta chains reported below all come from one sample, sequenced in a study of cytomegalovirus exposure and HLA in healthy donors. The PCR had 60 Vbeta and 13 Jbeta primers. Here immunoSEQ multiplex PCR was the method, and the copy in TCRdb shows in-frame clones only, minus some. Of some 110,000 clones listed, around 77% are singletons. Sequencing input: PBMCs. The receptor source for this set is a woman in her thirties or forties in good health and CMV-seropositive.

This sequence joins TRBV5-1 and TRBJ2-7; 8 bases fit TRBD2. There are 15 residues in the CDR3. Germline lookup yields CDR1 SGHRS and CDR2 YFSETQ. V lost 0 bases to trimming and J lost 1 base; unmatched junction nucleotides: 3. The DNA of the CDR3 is TGCGCCAGCAGCTTGGCCGGGGGGGTGTCCTACGAGCAGTACTTC. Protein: CASSLAGGVSYEQYF. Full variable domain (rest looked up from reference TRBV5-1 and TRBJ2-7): KAGVTQTPRYLIKTRGQQVTLSCSPISGHRSVSWYQQTPGQGLQFLFEYFSETQRNKGNFPGRFSGRQFSNSRSEMNVSTLELGDSALYLCASSLAGGVSYEQYFGPGTRLTVT.

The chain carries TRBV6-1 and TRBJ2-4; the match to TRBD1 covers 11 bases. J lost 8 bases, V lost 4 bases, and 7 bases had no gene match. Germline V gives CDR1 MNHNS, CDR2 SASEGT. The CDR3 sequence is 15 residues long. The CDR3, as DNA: TGTGCCAGCAGTGTGACCGGGACAGGGGGGGACATTCAGTACTTC. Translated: CASSVTGTGGDIQYF.

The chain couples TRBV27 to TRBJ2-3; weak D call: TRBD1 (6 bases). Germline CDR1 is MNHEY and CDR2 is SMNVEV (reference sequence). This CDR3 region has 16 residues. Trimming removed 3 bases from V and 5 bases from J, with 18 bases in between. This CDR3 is CASSFLGATGGDTQYF. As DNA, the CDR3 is TGTGCCAGCAGTTTCTTGGGGGCCACCGGTGGAGATACGCAGTATTTT.

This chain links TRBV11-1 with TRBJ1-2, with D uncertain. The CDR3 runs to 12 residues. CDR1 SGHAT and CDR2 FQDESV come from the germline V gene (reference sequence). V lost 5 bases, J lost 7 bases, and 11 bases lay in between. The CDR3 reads CASSHELIGYTF. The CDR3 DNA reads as TGTGCCAGCAGCCACGAGCTAATTGGCTACACCTTC.

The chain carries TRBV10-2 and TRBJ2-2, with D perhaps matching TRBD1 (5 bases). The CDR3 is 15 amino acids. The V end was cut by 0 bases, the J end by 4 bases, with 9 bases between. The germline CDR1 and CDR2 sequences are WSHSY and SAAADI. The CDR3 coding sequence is TGCGCCAGCAGTGAGTCATGGGGCCGCACCGGGGAGCTGTTTTTT. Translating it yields CASSESWGRTGELFF.

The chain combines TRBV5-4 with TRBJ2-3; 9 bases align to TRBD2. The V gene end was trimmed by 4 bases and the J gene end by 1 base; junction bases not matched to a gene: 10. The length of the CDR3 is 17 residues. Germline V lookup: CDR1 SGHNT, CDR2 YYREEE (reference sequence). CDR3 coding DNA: TGTGCCAGCAGCCCCCTTGGGGTAGCGGGAGGCACAGATACGCAGTATTTT. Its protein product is CASSPLGVAGGTDTQYF.

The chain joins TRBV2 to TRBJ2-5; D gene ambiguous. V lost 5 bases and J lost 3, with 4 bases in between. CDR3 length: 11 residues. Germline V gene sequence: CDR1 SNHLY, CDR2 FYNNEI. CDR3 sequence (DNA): TGTGCCAGCAGTCCTGAAGAGACCCAGTACTTC. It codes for CASSPEETQYF.

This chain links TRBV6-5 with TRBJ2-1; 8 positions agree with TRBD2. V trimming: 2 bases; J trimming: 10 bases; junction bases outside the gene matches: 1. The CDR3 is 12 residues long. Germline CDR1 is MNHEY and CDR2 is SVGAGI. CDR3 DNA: TGTGCCAGCAGTTACGCGGGGGGAGAGCAGTTCTTC. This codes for CASSYAGGEQFF.

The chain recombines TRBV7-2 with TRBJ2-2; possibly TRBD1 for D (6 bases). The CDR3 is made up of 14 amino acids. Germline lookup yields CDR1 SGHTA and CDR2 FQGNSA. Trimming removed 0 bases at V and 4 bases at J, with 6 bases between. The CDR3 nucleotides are TGTGCCAGCAGCTTAGCAGGGGGCACCGGGGAGCTGTTTTTT. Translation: CASSLAGGTGELFF.